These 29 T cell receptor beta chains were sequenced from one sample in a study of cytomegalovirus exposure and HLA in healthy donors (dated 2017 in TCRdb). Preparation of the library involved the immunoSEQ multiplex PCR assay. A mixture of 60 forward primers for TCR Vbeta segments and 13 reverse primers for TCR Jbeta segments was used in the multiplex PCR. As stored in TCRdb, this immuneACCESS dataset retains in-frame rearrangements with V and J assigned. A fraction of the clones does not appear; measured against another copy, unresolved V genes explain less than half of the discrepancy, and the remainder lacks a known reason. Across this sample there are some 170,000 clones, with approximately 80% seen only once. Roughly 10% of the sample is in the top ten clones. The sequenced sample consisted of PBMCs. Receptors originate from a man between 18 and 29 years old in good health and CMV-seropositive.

CDR3 loop: CASSRTGRETQYF. The CDR3 region has the DNA TGTGCCAGCTCAAGGACAGGGCGAGAGACCCAGTACTTC. The J gene is TRBJ2-5, the V gene TRBV18, with TRBD1 matching 8 bases. J was trimmed by 4 bases and V by 5 bases; bases with no gene match: 3. This CDR3 has 13 amino acids. Germline V lookup: CDR1 KGHSH, CDR2 LQKENI.

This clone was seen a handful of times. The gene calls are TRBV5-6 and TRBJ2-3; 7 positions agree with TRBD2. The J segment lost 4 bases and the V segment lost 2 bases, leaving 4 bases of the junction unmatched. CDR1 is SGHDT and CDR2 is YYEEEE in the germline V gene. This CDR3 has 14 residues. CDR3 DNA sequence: TGTGCCAGCAGCTTTATGCTAGCGGCAGATACGCAGTATTTT. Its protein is CASSFMLAADTQYF.

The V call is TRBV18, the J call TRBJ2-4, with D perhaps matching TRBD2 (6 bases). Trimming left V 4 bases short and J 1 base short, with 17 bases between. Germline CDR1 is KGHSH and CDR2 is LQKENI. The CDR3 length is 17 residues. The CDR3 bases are TGTGCCAGCTCACTCCTGGACCCCCGGGGGGCCAAAAACATTCAGTACTTC. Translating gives CASSLLDPRGAKNIQYF.

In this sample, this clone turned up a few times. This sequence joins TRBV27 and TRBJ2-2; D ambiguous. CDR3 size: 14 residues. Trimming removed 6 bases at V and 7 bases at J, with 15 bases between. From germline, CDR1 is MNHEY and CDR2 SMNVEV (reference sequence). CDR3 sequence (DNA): TGTGCCAGCAGCGAAGTAACCTACGACGGGGAGCTGTTTTTT. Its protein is CASSEVTYDGELFF.

The CDR3 reads CASSQNVQGYYGYTF. For the CDR3, the DNA is TGCGCCAGCAGCCAGAACGTACAGGGGTACTATGGCTACACCTTC. The genes are TRBV4-3 and TRBJ1-2; 7 bases agree with TRBD1. Trimming took 3 bases from V and 3 from J; bases not matched to a gene: 7. Per germline, CDR1 LGHNA and CDR2 YSLEER. The CDR3 covers 15 residues.

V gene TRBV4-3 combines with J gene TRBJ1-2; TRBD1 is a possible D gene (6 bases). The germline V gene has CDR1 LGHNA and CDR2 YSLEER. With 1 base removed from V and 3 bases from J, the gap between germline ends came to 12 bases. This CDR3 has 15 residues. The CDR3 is CASSQAPGDDYGYTF. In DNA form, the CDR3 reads TGCGCCAGCAGCCAAGCGCCAGGGGACGACTATGGCTACACCTTC.

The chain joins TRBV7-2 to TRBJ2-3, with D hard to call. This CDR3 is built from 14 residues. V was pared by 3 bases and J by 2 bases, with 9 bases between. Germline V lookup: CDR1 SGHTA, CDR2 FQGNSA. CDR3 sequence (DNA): TGTGCCAGCAGCTTTAGGCGGAACACAGATACGCAGTATTTT. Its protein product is CASSFRRNTDTQYF.

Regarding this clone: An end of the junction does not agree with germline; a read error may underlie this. CDR3 in amino acids: CASSRDRGFGSPFHF. DNA of the CDR3: TGCGCCAGCAGCCGGGACAGGGGGTTCGGTTCACCCTTCCACTTT. The genes are TRBV4-3 and TRBJ1-6; 11 bases are a match to TRBD1. The CDR3 contains 15 residues. Germline V gene data show CDR1 as LGHNA and CDR2 as YSLEER.

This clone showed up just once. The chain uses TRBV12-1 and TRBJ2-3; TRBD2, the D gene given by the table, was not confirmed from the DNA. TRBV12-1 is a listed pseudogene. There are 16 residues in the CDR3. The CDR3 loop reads CASTPWGSGRADTQYF. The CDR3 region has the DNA TGTGCCAGCACCCCCTGGGGAAGCGGGAGGGCAGATACGCAGTATTTT.

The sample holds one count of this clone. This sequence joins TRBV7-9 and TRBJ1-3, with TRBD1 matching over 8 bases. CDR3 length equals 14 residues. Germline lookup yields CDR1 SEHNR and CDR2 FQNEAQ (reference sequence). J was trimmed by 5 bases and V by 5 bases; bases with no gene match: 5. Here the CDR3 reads CASSPRTGRNTIYF. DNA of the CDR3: TGTGCCAGCAGCCCACGGACAGGGAGAAACACCATATATTTT.

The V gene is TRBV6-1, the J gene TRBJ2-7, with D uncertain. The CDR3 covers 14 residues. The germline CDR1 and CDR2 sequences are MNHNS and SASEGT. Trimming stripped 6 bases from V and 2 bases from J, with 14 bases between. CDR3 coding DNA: TGTGCCAGCAGGGGCGCATCGCGTACCTACGAGCAGTACTTC. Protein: CASRGASRTYEQYF.

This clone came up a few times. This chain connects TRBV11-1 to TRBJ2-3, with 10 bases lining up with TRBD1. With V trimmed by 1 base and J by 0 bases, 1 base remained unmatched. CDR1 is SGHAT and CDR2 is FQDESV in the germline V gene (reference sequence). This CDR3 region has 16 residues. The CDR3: CASSLGQGASTDTQYF. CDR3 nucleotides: TGTGCCAGCAGCTTAGGACAGGGGGCTAGCACAGATACGCAGTATTTT.

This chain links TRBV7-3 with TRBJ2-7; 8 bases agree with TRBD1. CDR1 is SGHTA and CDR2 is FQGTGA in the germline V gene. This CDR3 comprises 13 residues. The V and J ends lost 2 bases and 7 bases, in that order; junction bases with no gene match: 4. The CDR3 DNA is TGTGCCAGCAGCTTAGCCCGGGACAGGGAGCAGTACTTC. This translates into CASSLARDREQYF.

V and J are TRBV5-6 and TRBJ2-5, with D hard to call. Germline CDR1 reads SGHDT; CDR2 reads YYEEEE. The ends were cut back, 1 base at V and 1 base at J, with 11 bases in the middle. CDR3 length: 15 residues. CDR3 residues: CASSLLLAGQETQYF. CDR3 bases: TGTGCCAGCAGCTTGCTCTTGGCAGGCCAAGAGACCCAGTACTTC. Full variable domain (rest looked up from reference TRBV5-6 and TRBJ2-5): DAGVTQSPTHLIKTRGQQVTLRCSPKSGHDTVSWYQQALGQGPQFIFQYYEEEERQRGNFPDRFSGHQFPNYSSELNVNALLLGDSALYLCASSLLLAGQETQYFGPGTRLLVL.

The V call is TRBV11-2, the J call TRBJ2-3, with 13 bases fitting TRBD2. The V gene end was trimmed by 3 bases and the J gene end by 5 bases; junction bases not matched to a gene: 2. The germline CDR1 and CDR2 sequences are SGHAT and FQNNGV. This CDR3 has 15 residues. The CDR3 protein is CASSLGLAGIDTQYF. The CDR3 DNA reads TGTGCCAGCAGCTTGGGACTAGCGGGGATAGATACGCAGTATTTT.

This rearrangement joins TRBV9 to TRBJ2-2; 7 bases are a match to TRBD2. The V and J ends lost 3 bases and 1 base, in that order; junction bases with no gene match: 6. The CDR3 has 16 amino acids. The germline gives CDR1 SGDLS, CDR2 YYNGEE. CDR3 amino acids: CASSAFGGKNTGELFF. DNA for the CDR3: TGTGCCAGCAGCGCGTTCGGGGGGAAGAACACCGGGGAGCTGTTTTTT. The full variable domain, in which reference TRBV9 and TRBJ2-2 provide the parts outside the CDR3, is DSGVTQTPKHLITATGQRVTLRCSPRSGDLSVYWYQQSLDQGLQFLIQYYNGEERAKGNILERFSAQQFPDLHSELNLSSLELGDSALYFCASSAFGGKNTGELFFGEGSRLTVL.

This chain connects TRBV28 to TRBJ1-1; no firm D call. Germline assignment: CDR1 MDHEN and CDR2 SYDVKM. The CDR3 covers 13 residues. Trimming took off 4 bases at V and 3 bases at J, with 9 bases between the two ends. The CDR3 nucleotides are TGTGCCAGCAGTTCTAGCGCCTACACTGAAGCTTTCTTT. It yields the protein CASSSSAYTEAFF.

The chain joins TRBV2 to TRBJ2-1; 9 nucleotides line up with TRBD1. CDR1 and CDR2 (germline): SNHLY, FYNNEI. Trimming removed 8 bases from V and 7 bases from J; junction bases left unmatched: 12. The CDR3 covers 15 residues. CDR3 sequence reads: CASRLLTGGGNEQFF. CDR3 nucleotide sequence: TGTGCCAGCCGCCTCCTGACAGGGGGAGGGAATGAGCAGTTCTTC.

The DNA for the CDR3 is TGTGCCAGCAGGAAAGACAGGGGCGGCAATTCACCCCTCCACTTT. This translates into CASRKDRGGNSPLHF. The V and J genes are TRBV6-5 and TRBJ1-6; 8 bases match TRBD1. This CDR3 spans 15 amino acids. Germline CDR1 reads MNHEY; CDR2 reads SVGAGI. V was clipped by 6 bases and J by 7 bases; unmatched bases: 8.

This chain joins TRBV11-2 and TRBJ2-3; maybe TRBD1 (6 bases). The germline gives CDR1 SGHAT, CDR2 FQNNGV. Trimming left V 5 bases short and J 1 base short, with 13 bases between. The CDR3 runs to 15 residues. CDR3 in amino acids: CASSQEYRGTDTQYF. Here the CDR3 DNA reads TGTGCCAGCAGCCAGGAATACAGGGGCACAGATACGCAGTATTTT.

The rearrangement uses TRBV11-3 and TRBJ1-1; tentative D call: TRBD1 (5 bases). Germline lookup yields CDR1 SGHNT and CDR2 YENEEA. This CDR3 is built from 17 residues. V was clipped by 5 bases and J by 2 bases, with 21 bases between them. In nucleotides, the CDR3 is TGTGCCAGCAGCCGGGGGAGAAAGGGGCCACATAACACTGAAGCTTTCTTT. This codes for CASSRGRKGPHNTEAFF.

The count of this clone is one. The CDR3 bases are TGTGCCAGCAGTCACCCCCCGCAGGGGCAAAACATTCAGTACTTC. This encodes CASSHPPQGQNIQYF. This sequence joins TRBV6-1 and TRBJ2-4; weak D call: TRBD1 (6 bases). V gave up 5 bases and J gave up 5 bases, with 16 bases separating them. This CDR3 has 15 amino acids. CDR1 and CDR2 (germline): MNHNS, SASEGT.

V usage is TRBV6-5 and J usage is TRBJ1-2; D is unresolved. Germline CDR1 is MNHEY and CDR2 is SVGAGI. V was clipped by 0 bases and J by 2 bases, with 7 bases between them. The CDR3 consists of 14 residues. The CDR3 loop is CASSYSVLNYGYTF. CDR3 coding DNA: TGTGCCAGCAGTTACTCTGTACTCAACTATGGCTACACCTTC.

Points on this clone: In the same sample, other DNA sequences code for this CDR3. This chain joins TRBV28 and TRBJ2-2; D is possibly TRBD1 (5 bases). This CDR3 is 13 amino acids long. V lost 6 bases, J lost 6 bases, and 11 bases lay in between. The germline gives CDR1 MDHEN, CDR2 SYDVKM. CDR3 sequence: CASSQGISGELFF. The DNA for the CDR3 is TGTGCCAGCAGCCAGGGAATCTCCGGGGAGCTGTTTTTT.

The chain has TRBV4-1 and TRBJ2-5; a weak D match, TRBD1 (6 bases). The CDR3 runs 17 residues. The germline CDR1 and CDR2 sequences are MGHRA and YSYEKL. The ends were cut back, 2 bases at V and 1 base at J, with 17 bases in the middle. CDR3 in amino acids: CASSQFLQGSLQETQYF. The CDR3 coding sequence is TGCGCCAGCAGCCAATTTTTACAGGGCTCCCTCCAAGAGACCCAGTACTTC.

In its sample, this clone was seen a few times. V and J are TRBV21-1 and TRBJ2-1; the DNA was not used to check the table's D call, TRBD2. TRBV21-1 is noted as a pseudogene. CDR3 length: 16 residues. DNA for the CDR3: TGTGCCAGCAGCAAGGCGTCGCGGGGGACTTACAATGAGCAGTTCTTC. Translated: CASSKASRGTYNEQFF.

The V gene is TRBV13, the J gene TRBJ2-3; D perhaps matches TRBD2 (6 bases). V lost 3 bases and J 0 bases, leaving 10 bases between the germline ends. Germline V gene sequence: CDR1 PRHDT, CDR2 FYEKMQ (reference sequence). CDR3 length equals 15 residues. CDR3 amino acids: CASSFTGVSTDTQYF. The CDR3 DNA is TGTGCCAGCAGCTTTACGGGGGTTAGCACAGATACGCAGTATTTT.

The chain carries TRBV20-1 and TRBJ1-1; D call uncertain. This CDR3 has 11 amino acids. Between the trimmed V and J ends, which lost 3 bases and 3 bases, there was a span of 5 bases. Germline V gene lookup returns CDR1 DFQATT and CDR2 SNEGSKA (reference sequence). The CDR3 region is CSARADTEAFF. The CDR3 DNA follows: TGCAGTGCTAGGGCTGACACTGAAGCTTTCTTT.

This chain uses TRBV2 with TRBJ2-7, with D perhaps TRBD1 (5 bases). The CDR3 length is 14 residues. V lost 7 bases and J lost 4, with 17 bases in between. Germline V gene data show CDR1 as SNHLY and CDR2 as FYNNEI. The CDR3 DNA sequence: TGTGCCAGCAAGTCCGTCGACAGACCTTACGAGCAGTACTTC. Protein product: CASKSVDRPYEQYF.